The 5 T cell receptor beta chains reported below all come from one sample, sequenced in a study of blood T cells in healthy people across ages. Alongside a J-beta primer mix, a sample-barcoded 5' primer served in a second PCR lasting roughly 7 to 11 cycles. TCRdb reprocessed the 5' RACE reads with MiXCR, giving one entry per CDR3 protein. The sample contains more than 800,000 distinct CDR3 sequences, 29% of which appear only once. Sequenced input: blood. The receptors were sampled from an elderly woman in good health.

This clonotype was seen ten or more times. The chain uses TRBV28 and TRBJ2-7; 10 nucleotides line up with TRBD1. Per germline, CDR1 MDHEN and CDR2 SYDVKM. CDR3 size: 18 residues. The V segment lost 2 bases and the J segment 7 bases; nucleotides outside the gene matches: 17. CDR3 nucleotides: TGTGCCAGCAGTTTACCGGGACAGGGGACGGGACATCCTAGGGAGCAGTACTTC. Protein: CASSLPGQGTGHPREQYF. The full variable domain, with the rest looked up from reference TRBV28 and TRBJ2-7, is DVKVTQSSRYLVKRTGEKVFLECVQDMDHENMFWYRQDPGLGLRLIYFSYDVKMKEKGDIPEGYSVSREKKERFSLILESASTNQTSMYLCASSLPGQGTGHPREQYFGPGTRLTVT.

This clonotype occurred once. The CDR3 does not end in the conserved phenylalanine or tryptophan, so this is likely a read error. CDR3 coding DNA: TGTGCCACCAGTGGGCCCGGTCGGGGGATGATCGGGGAGCTGTTTTTG. Translating gives CATSGPGRGMIGELFL. This sequence joins TRBV24-1 and TRBJ2-2; D may be TRBD2 (6 bases). The CDR3 runs to 16 residues. Germline lookup yields CDR1 KGHDR and CDR2 SFDVKD. V lost 5 bases to trimming and J lost 7 bases, with 19 bases between them.

At least ten counts were recorded for this clonotype. One end of the junction varies from germline; a read error may be responsible. CDR3 bases: TGTGCCAGCAGCGATGGGGTTCGGACAGAGCGGTTCTTC. Its translation is CASSDGVRTERFF. V gene TRBV9 combines with J gene TRBJ2-1; D might be TRBD1 (6 bases). CDR1 is SGDLS, CDR2 YYNGEE, per germline. The CDR3 runs 13 residues.

The genes are TRBV3-1 and TRBJ1-2; a weak D match, TRBD1 (6 bases). Trimming cost V 6 bases and J 4 bases, with 15 bases left between them. CDR1 is LGHDT and CDR2 is YNNKEL in the germline V gene (reference sequence). This CDR3 comprises 14 residues. In DNA, the CDR3 is TGTGCCAGCAGAAACAGGGAGTTAGGCTATGGCTACACCTTC. The encoded protein is CASRNRELGYGYTF.

A few counts support this clonotype. V gene TRBV6-1 combines with J gene TRBJ1-2; D gene ambiguous. CDR3 length equals 14 residues. Germline-derived CDR1 and CDR2 are MNHNS and SASEGT. V lost 7 bases and J lost 4, with 16 bases in between. CDR3 DNA: TGTGCCAGCACCCCCCGGGAGGGCATCTATGGCTACACCTTC. Amino acids: CASTPREGIYGYTF.